This entry features one T cell receptor (beta chain) sequence. Its target is not known. TCRdb's table, derived via immunoSEQ multiplex PCR, lists solely in-frame clones and lacks some. The table lists roughly 100,000 clones, roughly 96% of them singletons. Surgery without prior neoadjuvant therapy was the treatment of the selected pancreatic ductal adenocarcinoma patients. The sample comes from a study of T cells in pancreatic ductal adenocarcinoma. Study-wide points: This surgical cohort overrepresents the minority presenting with early-stage disease. No significant tumor-blood clonality difference; means were about 0.1 and 0.065.

Trimming removed 6 bases at V and 6 bases at J, with 14 bases between. This CDR3 has 14 amino acids. Germline values: CDR1 MNHNY, CDR2 SVGAGI (reference sequence). This clonotype originated in a human donor with pancreatic ductal adenocarcinoma. The chain couples TRBV6-6 to TRBJ2-2; D not resolved. What was sequenced was PBMCs. The CDR3 here is CASRPPLRSGELFF. In DNA form, the CDR3 reads TGTGCCAGCAGACCTCCCCTGAGGTCCGGGGAGCTGTTTTTT.